These T cell receptor beta chains were read from a single sample in a study of cytomegalovirus exposure and HLA in healthy donors. Assay: immunoSEQ multiplex PCR; the TCRdb copy retains only in-frame clones and omits some. Of about 120,000 clones listed, 15% to 20% were seen once; the top ten hold approximately 2.9%. Sequenced sample: PBMCs. Every receptor here comes from a female donor in good health and CMV-seropositive. Each CDR3 is given with its conserved first and last residue. D genes are given only for firm matches. The size field is filled for only some rows; it gives once, few, many or a size class.

v_call: TRBV4-3; clone_size: .; d_call: .; j_call: TRBJ2-5; cdr3_nt: TGCGCCAGCAGCCGAACCGCGGAGTCTTCAGAGACCCAGTACTTC; cdr3_aa: CASSRTAESSETQYF
v_call: TRBV6-5; clone_size: few; d_call: .; j_call: TRBJ2-4; cdr3_nt: TGTGCCGTCAAGGTCCCGGGCAAAAACATTCAGTACTTC; cdr3_aa: CAVKVPGKNIQYF
v_call: TRBV10-1; clone_size: .; d_call: .; j_call: TRBJ2-2; cdr3_nt: TGCGCCAGCAGGGCCGGGGGCACCGGGGAGCTGTTTTTT; cdr3_aa: CASRAGGTGELFF
v_call: TRBV29-1; clone_size: few; d_call: .; j_call: TRBJ1-4; cdr3_nt: TGCAGCGCGACAGAAAATGAAAAACTGTTTTTT; cdr3_aa: CSATENEKLFF
v_call: TRBV4-1; clone_size: few; d_call: .; j_call: TRBJ2-5; cdr3_nt: TGCGCCAGCAGCCAAGCAAGCGGCTGGTACCAAGAGACCCAGTACTTC; cdr3_aa: CASSQASGWYQETQYF
v_call: TRBV19; clone_size: .; d_call: TRBD2; j_call: TRBJ2-1; cdr3_nt: TGTGCCAGTAGTATTGGGCGGGAGTACAATGAGCAGTTCTTC; cdr3_aa: CASSIGREYNEQFF
v_call: TRBV30; clone_size: .; d_call: TRBD1; j_call: TRBJ1-5; cdr3_nt: TGTGCCTGGAGTAGGGGACAGGGTTATCAGCCCCAGAATTTT; cdr3_aa: CAWSRGQGYQPQNF
v_call: TRBV7-2; clone_size: .; d_call: .; j_call: TRBJ2-3; cdr3_nt: TGTGCCAGCAGCTTAGGTCCCCCAGGTAGAGATACGCAGTATTTT; cdr3_aa: CASSLGPPGRDTQYF
v_call: TRBV4-3; clone_size: .; d_call: TRBD2; j_call: TRBJ2-1; cdr3_nt: TGCGCCAGCAGCCAAATGACTAGCGGGAATTACAATGAGCAGTTCTTC; cdr3_aa: CASSQMTSGNYNEQFF
v_call: TRBV27; clone_size: .; d_call: TRBD2; j_call: TRBJ2-3; cdr3_nt: TGTGCCAGCAGTTCCCTCTGGGCGGGAGTGAGGCCAGATACGCAGTATTTT; cdr3_aa: CASSSLWAGVRPDTQYF
v_call: TRBV13; clone_size: .; d_call: .; j_call: TRBJ2-3; cdr3_nt: TGTGCCAGCAGCGCGAAAAGCACAGATACGCAGTATTTT; cdr3_aa: CASSAKSTDTQYF
v_call: TRBV15; clone_size: few; d_call: .; j_call: TRBJ1-4; cdr3_nt: TGTGCCACCAGCAGCCAACAGGGTCTGGGTGAAAAACTGTTTTTT; cdr3_aa: CATSSQQGLGEKLFF
v_call: TRBV25-1; clone_size: .; d_call: TRBD1; j_call: TRBJ1-5; cdr3_nt: TGTGCCAGCAGTGACACAGGGGGCTACAATCAGCCCCAGCATTTT; cdr3_aa: CASSDTGGYNQPQHF
v_call: TRBV28; clone_size: .; d_call: TRBD1; j_call: TRBJ1-1; cdr3_nt: TGTGCCAGCAGTTTAGGACAGAGGACAGGAGAAGCTTTCTTT; cdr3_aa: CASSLGQRTGEAFF
v_call: TRBV20-1; clone_size: .; d_call: TRBD1; j_call: TRBJ2-5; cdr3_nt: TGCAGTGCGGGACAGCAAGAGACCCAGTACTTC; cdr3_aa: CSAGQQETQYF
v_call: TRBV4-3; clone_size: .; d_call: TRBD1; j_call: TRBJ2-7; cdr3_nt: TGCGCCAGCAGCCCCTCGACAGGGCCCCCCTACGAGCAGTACTTC; cdr3_aa: CASSPSTGPPYEQYF
v_call: TRBV15; clone_size: .; d_call: TRBD1; j_call: TRBJ1-4; cdr3_nt: TGTGCCACCAGCACACACCGGGACAGGCGATTAAATGAAAAACTGTTTTTT; cdr3_aa: CATSTHRDRRLNEKLFF
v_call: TRBV13; clone_size: .; d_call: .; j_call: TRBJ1-1; cdr3_nt: TGTGCCAGCAGCCCCCTGGTCGCCACCGGGACTGAAGCTTTCTTT; cdr3_aa: CASSPLVATGTEAFF
v_call: TRBV6-5; clone_size: .; d_call: TRBD1; j_call: TRBJ1-2; cdr3_nt: TGTGCCAGCAGACCCCCGGGACAGGGGGGGGGCTACACCTTC; cdr3_aa: CASRPPGQGGGYTF
v_call: TRBV2; clone_size: few; d_call: TRBD2; j_call: TRBJ2-2; cdr3_nt: TGTGCCAGCAGTGCTAGCGGGGAAGGCGGGGAGCTGTTTTTT; cdr3_aa: CASSASGEGGELFF
v_call: TRBV15; clone_size: .; d_call: .; j_call: TRBJ1-1; cdr3_nt: TGTGCCACCAGCAGAGTCGAGGCAGGGCGGGATCGGTACACTGAAGCTTTCTTT; cdr3_aa: CATSRVEAGRDRYTEAFF
v_call: TRBV4-2; clone_size: .; d_call: TRBD2; j_call: TRBJ2-3; cdr3_nt: TGTGCCAGCAGCCAGGCGGGACTAGCGGGAGAGGATACGCAGTATTTT; cdr3_aa: CASSQAGLAGEDTQYF
v_call: TRBV5-1; clone_size: .; d_call: .; j_call: TRBJ1-1; cdr3_nt: TGCGCCAGCAGCTTGGACAGGGCTGGGACTGAAGCTTTCTTT; cdr3_aa: CASSLDRAGTEAFF
v_call: TRBV6-5; clone_size: .; d_call: .; j_call: TRBJ1-6; cdr3_nt: TGTGCCAGCAGTTACGGGGCCGCGTGGGATTCACCCCTCCACTTT; cdr3_aa: CASSYGAAWDSPLHF
v_call: TRBV2; clone_size: few; d_call: .; j_call: TRBJ2-7; cdr3_nt: TGTGCCAGCAATAAGGAAACAGTCCAATACGAGCAGTACTTC; cdr3_aa: CASNKETVQYEQYF
v_call: TRBV28; clone_size: few; d_call: .; j_call: TRBJ1-4; cdr3_nt: TGTGCCAGCATTAGGACGGGATTTGATGAAAAACTGTTTTTT; cdr3_aa: CASIRTGFDEKLFF
v_call: TRBV7-8; clone_size: few; d_call: .; j_call: TRBJ1-5; cdr3_nt: TGTGCCAGCAGCCTTAACAGGGATTATCAGCCCCAGCATTTT; cdr3_aa: CASSLNRDYQPQHF
v_call: TRBV4-2; clone_size: .; d_call: TRBD1; j_call: TRBJ1-2; cdr3_nt: TGTGCCAGCAGCCGGGAAAGTCGTGGACAGGGTATTTATGGCTACACCTTC; cdr3_aa: CASSRESRGQGIYGYTF
v_call: TRBV2; clone_size: .; d_call: .; j_call: TRBJ2-1; cdr3_nt: TGTGCCAGCACTCGGTCCTACAATGAGCAGTTCTTC; cdr3_aa: CASTRSYNEQFF
v_call: TRBV18; clone_size: few; d_call: .; j_call: TRBJ2-7; cdr3_nt: TGTGCCAGCTCACCACTCGAGGGCGTTATCTACGAGCAGTACTTC; cdr3_aa: CASSPLEGVIYEQYF
v_call: TRBV5-1; clone_size: few; d_call: TRBD1; j_call: TRBJ2-5; cdr3_nt: TGCGCCAGCAGCTTTTTGGGGACAGGACAAGAGACCCAGTACTTC; cdr3_aa: CASSFLGTGQETQYF
v_call: TRBV30; clone_size: .; d_call: TRBD1; j_call: TRBJ2-7; cdr3_nt: TGTGCCTGGAGTAAAGACAGGGCGAGAAAGTACTTC; cdr3_aa: CAWSKDRARKYF
v_call: TRBV27; clone_size: .; d_call: .; j_call: TRBJ1-1; cdr3_nt: TGTGCCAGCAGTTTAGTCGTCGGCAATAACGCGGGCACTGAAGCTTTCTTT; cdr3_aa: CASSLVVGNNAGTEAFF
v_call: TRBV4-1; clone_size: few; d_call: .; j_call: TRBJ1-5; cdr3_nt: TGCGCCAGCAGCTACCCTGCGGGGCCCCAGCATTTT; cdr3_aa: CASSYPAGPQHF
v_call: TRBV19; clone_size: .; d_call: TRBD1; j_call: TRBJ1-2; cdr3_nt: TGTGCCAGTAGTGTGGACAGGGACGGGAGTCTCTATGGCTACACCTTC; cdr3_aa: CASSVDRDGSLYGYTF
v_call: TRBV30; clone_size: .; d_call: .; j_call: TRBJ1-5; cdr3_nt: TGTGCCTGGAGTGACGGGTTTAGCAATCAGCCCCAGCATTTT; cdr3_aa: CAWSDGFSNQPQHF
v_call: TRBV28; clone_size: few; d_call: .; j_call: TRBJ2-1; cdr3_nt: TGTGCCAGCAGTTTTCTCCTCTACAATGAGCAGTTCTTC; cdr3_aa: CASSFLLYNEQFF
v_call: TRBV27; clone_size: few; d_call: .; j_call: TRBJ2-5; cdr3_nt: TGTGCCAGCAGTTTAATCGGAACCCCGAGGGAACTCCAAGAGACCCAGTACTTC; cdr3_aa: CASSLIGTPRELQETQYF
v_call: TRBV6-6; clone_size: once; d_call: .; j_call: TRBJ1-6; cdr3_nt: TGTGCCAGCAGTTACGCTCTCGGTTCACCCCTCCACTTT; cdr3_aa: CASSYALGSPLHF
v_call: TRBV6-5; clone_size: few; d_call: TRBD1; j_call: TRBJ2-7; cdr3_nt: TGTGCCAGCAGTTACGACAGGGGGCGAGGGACCTACGAGCAGTACTTC; cdr3_aa: CASSYDRGRGTYEQYF
v_call: TRBV7-9; clone_size: .; d_call: .; j_call: TRBJ1-1; cdr3_nt: TGTGCCAGCAGGGGAGAGGGGAACACTGAAGCTTTCTTT; cdr3_aa: CASRGEGNTEAFF
v_call: TRBV5-1; clone_size: .; d_call: .; j_call: TRBJ2-2; cdr3_nt: TGCGCCAGCAGCTTACAGGACAACACCGGGGAGCTGTTTTTT; cdr3_aa: CASSLQDNTGELFF
v_call: TRBV5-5; clone_size: .; d_call: .; j_call: TRBJ1-2; cdr3_nt: TGTGCCAGCAGCCCGCGGTATGGGGGCTGGAACTATGGCTACACCTTC; cdr3_aa: CASSPRYGGWNYGYTF
v_call: TRBV6-1; clone_size: once; d_call: TRBD1; j_call: TRBJ1-2; cdr3_nt: TGTGCCAGCAGTCCATCCGGGACAGGGTTAGGCTACACCTTC; cdr3_aa: CASSPSGTGLGYTF
v_call: TRBV7-2; clone_size: few; d_call: TRBD2; j_call: TRBJ2-7; cdr3_nt: TGTGCCAGCAGCTTATTGGTTCCCGGGAGGGCCTACGAGCAGTACTTC; cdr3_aa: CASSLLVPGRAYEQYF
v_call: TRBV19; clone_size: .; d_call: .; j_call: TRBJ2-1; cdr3_nt: TGTGCCAGTAGTAATCAGGGGCGTCCCTACAATGAGCAGTTCTTC; cdr3_aa: CASSNQGRPYNEQFF
v_call: TRBV7-9; clone_size: .; d_call: TRBD1; j_call: TRBJ1-5; cdr3_nt: TGTGCCAGCAGCCGGGACAGCCATAGCAATCAGCCCCAGCATTTT; cdr3_aa: CASSRDSHSNQPQHF
v_call: TRBV5-1; clone_size: .; d_call: TRBD2; j_call: TRBJ2-2; cdr3_nt: TGCGCCAGCAGCTTTACCCTCGGACTAGCGGGCGGGGAGCTGTTTTTT; cdr3_aa: CASSFTLGLAGGELFF
v_call: TRBV7-9; clone_size: .; d_call: TRBD2; j_call: TRBJ2-7; cdr3_nt: TGTGCCAGCAGCTTAGCGACTAGCGGGGTTTACGACGAGCAGTACTTC; cdr3_aa: CASSLATSGVYDEQYF
v_call: TRBV10-3; clone_size: .; d_call: .; j_call: TRBJ1-1; cdr3_nt: TGTGCCATCAGTGTGACAGGAGCCAACACTGAAGCTTTCTTT; cdr3_aa: CAISVTGANTEAFF